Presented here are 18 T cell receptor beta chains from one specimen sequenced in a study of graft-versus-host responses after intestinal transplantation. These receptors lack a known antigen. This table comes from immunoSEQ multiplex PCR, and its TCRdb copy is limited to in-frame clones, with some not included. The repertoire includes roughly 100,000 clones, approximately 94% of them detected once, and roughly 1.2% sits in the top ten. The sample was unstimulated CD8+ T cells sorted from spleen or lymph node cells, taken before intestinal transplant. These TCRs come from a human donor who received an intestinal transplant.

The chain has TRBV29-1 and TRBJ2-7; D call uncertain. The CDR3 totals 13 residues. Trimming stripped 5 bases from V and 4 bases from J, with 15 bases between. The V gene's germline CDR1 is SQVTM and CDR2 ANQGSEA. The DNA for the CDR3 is TGCAGCGTTAAAGCACCAACCGGTTACGAGCAGTACTTC. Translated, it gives CSVKAPTGYEQYF.

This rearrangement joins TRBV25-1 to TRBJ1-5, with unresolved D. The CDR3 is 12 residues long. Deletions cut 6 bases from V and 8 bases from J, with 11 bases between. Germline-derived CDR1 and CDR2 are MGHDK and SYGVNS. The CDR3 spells CASRKEREPQHF. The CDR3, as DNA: TGTGCCAGCAGGAAAGAAAGGGAGCCCCAGCATTTT.

The CDR3 loop is CASSYPDRENEQFF. The CDR3 DNA reads TGTGCCAGCAGCTACCCGGACAGGGAGAATGAGCAGTTCTTC. V is TRBV11-3 and J is TRBJ2-1; TRBD1 aligns across 8 bases. V trimming: 4 bases; J trimming: 7 bases; junction bases outside the gene matches: 6. The germline CDR1 and CDR2 sequences are SGHNT and YENEEA. The CDR3 runs to 14 residues. The whole variable domain, remainder taken from reference TRBV11-3 and TRBJ2-1, is EAGVVQSPRYKIIEKKQPVAFWCNPISGHNTLYWYLQNLGQGPELLIRYENEEAVDDSQLPKDRFSAERLKGVDSTLKIQPAELGDSAVYLCASSYPDRENEQFFGPGTRLTVL.

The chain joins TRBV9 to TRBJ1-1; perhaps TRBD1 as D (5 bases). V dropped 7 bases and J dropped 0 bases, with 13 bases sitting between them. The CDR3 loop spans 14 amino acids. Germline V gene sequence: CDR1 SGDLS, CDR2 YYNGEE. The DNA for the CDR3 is TGTGCCAGCGGCGGGGCAGGACTGAACACTGAAGCTTTCTTT. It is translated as CASGGAGLNTEAFF.

CDR3 sequence reads: CSARESGNTIYF. CDR3 DNA: TGCAGCGCCAGGGAGTCCGGAAACACCATATATTTT. The rearrangement joins TRBV29-1 to TRBJ1-3; TRBD1 is a possible D gene (5 bases). Germline V gene data show CDR1 as SQVTM and CDR2 as ANQGSEA. V lost 7 bases and J 4 bases, leaving 11 bases between the germline ends. The CDR3 loop spans 12 amino acids.

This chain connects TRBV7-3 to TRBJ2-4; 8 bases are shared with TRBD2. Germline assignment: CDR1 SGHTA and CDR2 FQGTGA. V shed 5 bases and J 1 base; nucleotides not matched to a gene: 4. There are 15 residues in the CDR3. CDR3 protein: CASSPGGAAKNIQYF. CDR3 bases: TGTGCCAGCAGCCCCGGGGGGGCTGCCAAAAACATTCAGTACTTC.

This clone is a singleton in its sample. CDR3 protein: CASSYGGTPHYNEQFF. In DNA form, the CDR3 reads TGTGCCAGCAGTTACGGGGGGACACCTCACTACAATGAGCAGTTCTTC. The rearrangement links TRBV6-5 to TRBJ2-1; either TRBD1 or TRBD2 may supply D (6 bases each). CDR3 length equals 16 residues. Germline-derived CDR1 and CDR2 are MNHEY and SVGAGI. V lost 2 bases, J lost 3 bases, and 14 bases lay in between.

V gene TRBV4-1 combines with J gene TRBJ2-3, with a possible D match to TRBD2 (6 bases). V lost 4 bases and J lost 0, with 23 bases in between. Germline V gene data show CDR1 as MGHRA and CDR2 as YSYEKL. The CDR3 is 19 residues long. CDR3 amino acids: CASSRILSGWGTSTDTQYF. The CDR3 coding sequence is TGCGCCAGCAGCCGGATCCTCTCCGGTTGGGGGACTAGCACAGATACGCAGTATTTT.

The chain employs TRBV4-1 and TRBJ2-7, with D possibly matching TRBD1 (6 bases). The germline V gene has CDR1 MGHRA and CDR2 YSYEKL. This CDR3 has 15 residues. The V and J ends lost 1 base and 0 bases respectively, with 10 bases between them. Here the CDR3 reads CASSQGTDSSYEQYF. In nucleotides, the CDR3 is TGCGCCAGCAGCCAAGGGACAGATAGCTCCTACGAGCAGTACTTC.

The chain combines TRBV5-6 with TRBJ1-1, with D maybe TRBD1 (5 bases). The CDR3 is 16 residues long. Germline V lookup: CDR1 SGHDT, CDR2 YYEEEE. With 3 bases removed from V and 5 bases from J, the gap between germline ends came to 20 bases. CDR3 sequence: CASSSGPILEGTEAFF. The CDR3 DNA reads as TGTGCCAGCAGCTCCGGACCGATACTGGAGGGGACTGAAGCTTTCTTT.

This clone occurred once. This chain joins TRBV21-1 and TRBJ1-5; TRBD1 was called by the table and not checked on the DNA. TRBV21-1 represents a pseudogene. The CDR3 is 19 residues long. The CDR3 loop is CASSLRGQGSLCSNQPQHF. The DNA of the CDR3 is TGTGCCAGCAGCCTGAGGGGGCAGGGGTCACTGTGTAGCAATCAGCCCCAGCATTTT.

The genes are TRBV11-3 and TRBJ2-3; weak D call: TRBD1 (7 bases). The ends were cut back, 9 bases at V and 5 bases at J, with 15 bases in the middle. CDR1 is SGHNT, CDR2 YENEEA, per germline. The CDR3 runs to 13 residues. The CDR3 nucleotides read TGTGCCAGTTCCGGGACAGCGGGAGATACGCAGTATTTT. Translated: CASSGTAGDTQYF.

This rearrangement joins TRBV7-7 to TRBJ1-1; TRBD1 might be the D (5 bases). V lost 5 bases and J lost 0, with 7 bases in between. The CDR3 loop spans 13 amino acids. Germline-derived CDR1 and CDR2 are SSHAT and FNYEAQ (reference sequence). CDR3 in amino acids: CASSETVNTEAFF. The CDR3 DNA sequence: TGTGCCAGCAGCGAGACAGTGAACACTGAAGCTTTCTTT.

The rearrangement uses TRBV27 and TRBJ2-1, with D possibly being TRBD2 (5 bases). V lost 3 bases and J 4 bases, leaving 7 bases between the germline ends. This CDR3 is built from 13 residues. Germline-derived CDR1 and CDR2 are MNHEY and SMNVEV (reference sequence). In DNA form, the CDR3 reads TGTGCCAGCAGTTTTGGGGAGTACAATGAGCAGTTCTTC. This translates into CASSFGEYNEQFF.

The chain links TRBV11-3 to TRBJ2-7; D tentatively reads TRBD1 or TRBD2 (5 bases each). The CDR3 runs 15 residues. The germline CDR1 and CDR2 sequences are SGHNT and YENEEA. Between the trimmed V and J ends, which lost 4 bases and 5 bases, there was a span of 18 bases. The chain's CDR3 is CASSYYRGVMDEQYF. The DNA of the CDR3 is TGTGCCAGCAGCTACTATCGAGGGGTTATGGACGAGCAGTACTTC. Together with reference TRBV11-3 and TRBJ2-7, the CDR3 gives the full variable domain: EAGVVQSPRYKIIEKKQPVAFWCNPISGHNTLYWYLQNLGQGPELLIRYENEEAVDDSQLPKDRFSAERLKGVDSTLKIQPAELGDSAVYLCASSYYRGVMDEQYFGPGTRLTVT.

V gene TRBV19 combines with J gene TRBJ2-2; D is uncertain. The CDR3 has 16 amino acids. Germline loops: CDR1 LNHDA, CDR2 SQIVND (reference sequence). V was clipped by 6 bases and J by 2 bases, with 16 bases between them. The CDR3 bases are TGTGCCAGTAGCCCTATCTGGGGTGGAAACACCGGGGAGCTGTTTTTT. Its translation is CASSPIWGGNTGELFF.

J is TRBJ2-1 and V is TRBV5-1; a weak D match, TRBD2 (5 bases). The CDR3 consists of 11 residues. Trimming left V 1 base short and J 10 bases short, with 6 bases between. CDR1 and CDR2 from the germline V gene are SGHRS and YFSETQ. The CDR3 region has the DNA TGCGCCAGCAGCTTGACGGGGGAGCAGTTCTTC. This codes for CASSLTGEQFF.

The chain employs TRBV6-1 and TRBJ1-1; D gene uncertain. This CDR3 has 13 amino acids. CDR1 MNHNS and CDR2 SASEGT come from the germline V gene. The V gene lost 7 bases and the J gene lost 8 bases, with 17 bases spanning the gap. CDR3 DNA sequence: TGTGCCAGCACTCCCGACATAAACATCGAAGCTTTCTTT. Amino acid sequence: CASTPDINIEAFF.